This passage covers 3 T cell receptor beta chains from one sample sequenced in a study of blood T cell repertoires in COVID-19. TCRdb keeps only in-frame clones here, not all; method: immunoSEQ multiplex PCR. The table lists about 230,000 clones, roughly 80% of them singletons. Sequencing was done on a sample of peripheral blood. These receptors all stem from a woman between 70 and 85 years old with active or convalescent COVID-19.

The chain has TRBV7-3 and TRBJ2-3, with D unclear. The V gene lost 2 bases and the J gene lost 0 bases, with 3 bases spanning the gap. This CDR3 has 13 residues. The germline CDR1 and CDR2 sequences are SGHTA and FQGTGA. CDR3 residues: CASSLLSTDTQYF. The DNA of the CDR3 is TGTGCCAGCAGCTTATTAAGCACAGATACGCAGTATTTT.

The V call is TRBV27, the J call TRBJ2-1; 7 positions match TRBD1. The CDR3 runs to 16 residues. Germline V gene sequence: CDR1 MNHEY, CDR2 SMNVEV (reference sequence). V gave up 3 bases and J gave up 2 bases; unmatched junction bases: 7. Here the CDR3 reads CASSFRDSGAYNEQFF. DNA of the CDR3: TGTGCCAGCAGTTTCCGGGACAGTGGCGCCTACAATGAGCAGTTCTTC.

V is TRBV14 and J is TRBJ2-1, with 10 bases that match TRBD2. The V gene end was trimmed by 4 bases and the J gene end by 2 bases; junction bases not matched to a gene: 2. This CDR3 spans 15 amino acids. Germline-derived CDR1 and CDR2 are SGHDN and FVKESK. The CDR3 nucleotides read TGTGCCAGCAGCCCCCTAGCGGGAGCCTACAATGAGCAGTTCTTC. Its translation is CASSPLAGAYNEQFF.